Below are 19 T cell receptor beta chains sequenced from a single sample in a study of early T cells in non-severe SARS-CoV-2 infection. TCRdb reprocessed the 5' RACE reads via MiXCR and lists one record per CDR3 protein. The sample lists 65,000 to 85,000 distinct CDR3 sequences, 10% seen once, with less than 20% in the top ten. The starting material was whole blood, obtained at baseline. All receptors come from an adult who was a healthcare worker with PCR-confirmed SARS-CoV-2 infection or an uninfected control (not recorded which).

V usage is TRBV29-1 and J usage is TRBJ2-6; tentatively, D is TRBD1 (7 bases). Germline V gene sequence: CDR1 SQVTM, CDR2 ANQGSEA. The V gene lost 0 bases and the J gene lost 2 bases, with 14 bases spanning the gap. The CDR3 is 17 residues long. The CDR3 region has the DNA TGCAGCGTTGAAGAGTTTGCAGGGGGGCCTGGGGCCAACGTCCTGACTTTC. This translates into CSVEEFAGGPGANVLTF.

This CDR3 is CARRVGYEQYF. CDR3 bases: TGTGCCAGAAGAGTTGGGTACGAGCAGTACTTC. The genes are TRBV2 and TRBJ2-7; D is ambiguous. V lost 9 bases to trimming and J lost 4 bases, with 10 bases between them. The CDR3 is 11 amino acids. Germline V lookup: CDR1 SNHLY, CDR2 FYNNEI.

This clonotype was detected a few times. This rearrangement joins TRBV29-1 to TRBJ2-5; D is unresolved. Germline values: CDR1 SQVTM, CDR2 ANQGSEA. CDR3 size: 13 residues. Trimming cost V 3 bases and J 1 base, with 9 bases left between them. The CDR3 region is CSVDGQRQETQYF. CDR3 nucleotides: TGCAGCGTTGATGGGCAGCGCCAAGAGACCCAGTACTTC.

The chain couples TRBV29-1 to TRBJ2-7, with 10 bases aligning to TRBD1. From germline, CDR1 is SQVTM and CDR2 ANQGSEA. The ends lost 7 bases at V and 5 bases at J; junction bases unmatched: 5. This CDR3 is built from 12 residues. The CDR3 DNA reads TGCAGCGCACAGGGACAGGGGAACGAGCAGTACTTC. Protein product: CSAQGQGNEQYF.

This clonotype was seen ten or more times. CDR3 region: CASSSDVSGGTADTQYF. The CDR3 nucleotides are TGCGCCAGCAGCTCGGACGTCAGCGGGGGGACCGCAGATACGCAGTATTTT. This rearrangement joins TRBV5-1 to TRBJ2-3; 9 bases align to TRBD2. Per germline, CDR1 SGHRS and CDR2 YFSETQ. The CDR3 covers 17 residues. V lost 3 bases to trimming and J lost 4 bases; unmatched junction nucleotides: 12. The variable domain in full, with the rest retrieved from reference TRBV5-1 and TRBJ2-3, is KAGVTQTPRYLIKTRGQQVTLSCSPISGHRSVSWYQQTPGQGLQFLFEYFSETQRNKGNFPGRFSGRQFSNSRSEMNVSTLELGDSALYLCASSSDVSGGTADTQYFGPGTRLTVL.

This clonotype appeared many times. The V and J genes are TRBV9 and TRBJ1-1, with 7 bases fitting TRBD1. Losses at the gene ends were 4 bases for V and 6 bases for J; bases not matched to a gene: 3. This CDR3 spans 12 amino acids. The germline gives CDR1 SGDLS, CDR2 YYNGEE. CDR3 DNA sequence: TGTGCCAGCAGCCAGGACAGGTCTGAAGCTTTCTTT. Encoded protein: CASSQDRSEAFF.

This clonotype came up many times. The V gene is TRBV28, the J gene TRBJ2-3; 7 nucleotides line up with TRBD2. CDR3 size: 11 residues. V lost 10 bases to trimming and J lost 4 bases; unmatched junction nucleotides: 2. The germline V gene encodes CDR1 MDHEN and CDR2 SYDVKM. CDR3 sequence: CATLAADTQYF. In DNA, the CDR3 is TGTGCCACTCTAGCGGCAGATACGCAGTATTTT.

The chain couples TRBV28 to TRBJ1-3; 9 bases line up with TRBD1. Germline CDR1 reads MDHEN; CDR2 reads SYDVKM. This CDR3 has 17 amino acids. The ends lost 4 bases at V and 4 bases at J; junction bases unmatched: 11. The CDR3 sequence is CASSSGLQGALGNTIYF. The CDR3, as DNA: TGTGCCAGCAGTTCAGGATTACAGGGGGCGCTCGGAAACACCATATATTTT.

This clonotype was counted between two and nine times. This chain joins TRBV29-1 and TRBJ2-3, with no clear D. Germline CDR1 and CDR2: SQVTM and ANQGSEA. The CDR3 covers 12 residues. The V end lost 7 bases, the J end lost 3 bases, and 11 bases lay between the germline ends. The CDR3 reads CSGEVGTDTQYF. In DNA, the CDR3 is TGCAGCGGCGAGGTGGGGACAGATACGCAGTATTTT.

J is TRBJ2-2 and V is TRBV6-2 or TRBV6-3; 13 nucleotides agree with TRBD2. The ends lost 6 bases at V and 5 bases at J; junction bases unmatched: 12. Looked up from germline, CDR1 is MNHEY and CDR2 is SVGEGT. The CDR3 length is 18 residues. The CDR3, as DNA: TGTGCCAGCAGCAGCATCGGACTAGCGGGAGTCAATACCGGGGAGCTGTTTTTT. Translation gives CASSSIGLAGVNTGELFF.

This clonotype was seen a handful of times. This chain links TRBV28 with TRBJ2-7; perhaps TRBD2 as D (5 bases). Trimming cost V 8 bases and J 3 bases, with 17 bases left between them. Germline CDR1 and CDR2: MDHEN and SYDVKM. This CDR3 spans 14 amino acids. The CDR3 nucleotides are TGTGCCAGCGAGGGAGCGCTACCCGGCTACGAGCAGTACTTC. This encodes CASEGALPGYEQYF.

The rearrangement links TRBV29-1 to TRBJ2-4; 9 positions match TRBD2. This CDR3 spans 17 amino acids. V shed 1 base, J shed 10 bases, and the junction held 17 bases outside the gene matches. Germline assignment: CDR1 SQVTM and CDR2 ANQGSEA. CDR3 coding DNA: TGCAGCGTTGAAGTCCTCCGCAATAGCGGGGGTCCTATAATTCAGTACTTC. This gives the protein CSVEVLRNSGGPIIQYF.

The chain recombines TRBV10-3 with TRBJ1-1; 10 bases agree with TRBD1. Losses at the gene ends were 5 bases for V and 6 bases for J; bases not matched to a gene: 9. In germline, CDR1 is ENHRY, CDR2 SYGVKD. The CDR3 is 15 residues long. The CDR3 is CAISPGTGVHAEAFF. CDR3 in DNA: TGTGCCATCAGTCCCGGGACAGGGGTACATGCTGAAGCTTTCTTT.

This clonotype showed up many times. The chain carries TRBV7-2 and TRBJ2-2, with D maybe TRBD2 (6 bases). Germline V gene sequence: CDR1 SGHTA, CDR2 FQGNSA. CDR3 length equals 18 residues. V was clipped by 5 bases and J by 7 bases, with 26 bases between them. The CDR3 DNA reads TGTGCCAGCAGCCTCGCCGTTTCCGCGGGAATAAGCGTCGGGGAGCTGTTTTTT. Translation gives CASSLAVSAGISVGELFF.

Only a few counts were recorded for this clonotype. CDR3 nucleotide sequence: TGTGCCAGCAGCGTTGGGGCGTCAAGCTCCTACGAGCAGTACTTC. Amino acids: CASSVGASSSYEQYF. The chain carries TRBV5-4 and TRBJ2-7, with D maybe TRBD1 (5 bases). V dropped 4 bases and J dropped 0 bases, with 14 bases sitting between them. This CDR3 spans 15 amino acids. The germline CDR1 and CDR2 sequences are SGHNT and YYREEE (reference sequence).

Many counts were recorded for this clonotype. CDR3 nucleotides: TGTGCCAGCAGTTTAAATCGCCAGAACACTGAAGCTTTCTTT. It specifies CASSLNRQNTEAFF. The chain uses TRBV28 and TRBJ1-1; D remains unclear. The CDR3 runs 14 residues. V was pared by 2 bases and J by 1 base, with 8 bases between. Germline values: CDR1 MDHEN, CDR2 SYDVKM.

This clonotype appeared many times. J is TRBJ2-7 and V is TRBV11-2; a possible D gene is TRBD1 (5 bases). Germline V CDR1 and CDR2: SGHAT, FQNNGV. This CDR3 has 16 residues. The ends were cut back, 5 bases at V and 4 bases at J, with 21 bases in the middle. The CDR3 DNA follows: TGTGCCAGCAGCCTCGATGGGATGACAGTTCCATACGAGCAGTACTTC. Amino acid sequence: CASSLDGMTVPYEQYF. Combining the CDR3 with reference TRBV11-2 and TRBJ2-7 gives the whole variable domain EAGVAQSPRYKIIEKRQSVAFWCNPISGHATLYWYQQILGQGPKLLIQFQNNGVVDDSQLPKDRFSAERLKGVDSTLKIQPAKLEDSAVYLCASSLDGMTVPYEQYFGPGTRLTVT.

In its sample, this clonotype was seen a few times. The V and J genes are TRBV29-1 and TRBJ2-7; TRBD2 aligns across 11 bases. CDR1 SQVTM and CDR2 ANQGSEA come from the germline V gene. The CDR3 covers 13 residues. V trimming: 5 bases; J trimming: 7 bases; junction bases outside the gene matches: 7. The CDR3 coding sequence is TGCAGCGTTTTAGCGGGAGGGCCTGGGGAGCAGTACTTC. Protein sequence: CSVLAGGPGEQYF.

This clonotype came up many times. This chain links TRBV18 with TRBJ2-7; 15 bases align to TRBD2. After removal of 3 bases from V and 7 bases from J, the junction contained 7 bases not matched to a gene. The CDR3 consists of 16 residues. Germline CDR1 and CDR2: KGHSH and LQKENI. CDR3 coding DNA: TGTGCCAGCTCACCCCTAGGACTAGCGGGAGGGCCGGAGCAGTACTTC. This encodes CASSPLGLAGGPEQYF.